The 18 T cell receptor beta chains below were found in one sample sequenced in a study of T-cell memory formation after mild COVID-19 (dated by TCRdb to the early 2020s). Library construction relied on 5' RACE. The sequencing machine was an Illumina NovaSeq 6000. TCRdb reanalyzed the raw reads on its own, using fastp at Q25 for trimming and MiXCR for clone calling, and kept in-frame beta chains. Duplicate CDR3 protein sequences are folded into a single record with the most common DNA and genes. The sample includes 120,000 to 150,000 distinct CDR3 sequences, with roughly 21% observed a single time. 2% to 2.5% of the sample comes from the top ten. Sequenced input: PBMCs or a T cell subset sorted from them (not recorded which). The receptors stem from an adult woman who had mild COVID-19 (a few samples of this study predate the infection). The sample titles of this study are shuffled in the database, so cell type and time point are left out; the donor was told from shared clones.

This clonotype was recorded a few times. J is TRBJ1-1 and V is TRBV5-1; 8 bases fit TRBD1. The ends lost 5 bases at V and 3 bases at J; junction bases unmatched: 9. CDR3 length: 15 residues. Per the germline V gene, CDR1 is SGHRS and CDR2 is YFSETQ. CDR3: CASRDLRGQDTEAFF. The CDR3 nucleotides read TGCGCCAGCAGGGACCTCAGGGGACAGGACACTGAAGCTTTCTTT.

J is TRBJ1-5 and V is TRBV19; 8 nucleotides agree with TRBD1. J lost 4 bases, V lost 6 bases, and 11 bases had no gene match. CDR1 is LNHDA, CDR2 SQIVND, per germline (reference sequence). The CDR3 has 16 residues. The CDR3 DNA sequence: TGTGCCAGTAGGGGAGGGGCAGGGGGCAGGAATCAGCCCCAGCATTTT. Its protein product is CASRGGAGGRNQPQHF.

The rearrangement links TRBV4-2 to TRBJ2-7; TRBD2 agrees at 8 bases. V shed 0 bases, J shed 2 bases, and the junction held 12 bases outside the gene matches. Germline assignment: CDR1 LGHNA and CDR2 YNFKEQ. The CDR3 loop spans 18 amino acids. Here the CDR3 DNA reads TGTGCCAGCAGCCAAGATGCGAGCGGGGGCCCCAACCCCTACGAGCAGTACTTC. It is translated as CASSQDASGGPNPYEQYF.

This chain connects TRBV12-3 or TRBV12-4 to TRBJ1-1, with 8 positions matching TRBD1. This CDR3 comprises 14 residues. The junction had 8 bases not matched to a gene; V was cut back by 3 bases and J by 8 bases. CDR3 loop: CASSFWTGRPEAFF. CDR3 coding DNA: TGTGCCAGCAGTTTCTGGACAGGGCGCCCGGAAGCTTTCTTT.

This chain joins TRBV20-1 and TRBJ2-5, with D possibly matching TRBD2 (7 bases). Deletions cut 1 base from V and 2 bases from J, with 14 bases between. The CDR3 runs to 15 residues. In germline, CDR1 is DFQATT, CDR2 SNEGSKA (reference sequence). The CDR3, as DNA: TGCAGTGCTAGAGCATTCGGGGGGCAGCAAGAGACCCAGTACTTC. Translation gives CSARAFGGQQETQYF.

This clonotype was observed a few times. The chain has TRBV10-3 and TRBJ1-2; TRBD1 matches at 8 bases. Trimming removed 10 bases from V and 4 bases from J; junction bases left unmatched: 11. There are 14 residues in the CDR3. CDR1 and CDR2 (germline): ENHRY, SYGVKD. In nucleotides, the CDR3 is TGTGCCACGATGGCGGGACAGGACACCTATGGCTACACCTTC. Protein sequence: CATMAGQDTYGYTF.

The chain recombines TRBV12-5 with TRBJ2-4; TRBD1 agrees at 8 bases. This CDR3 has 13 residues. The J segment lost 10 bases and the V segment lost 2 bases, leaving 4 bases of the junction unmatched. Germline-derived CDR1 and CDR2 are LGHNT and FRNRAP. The CDR3 is CASGLTQGAIQYF. CDR3 nucleotide sequence: TGTGCTAGTGGTTTGACGCAGGGGGCGATTCAGTACTTC.

This clonotype appeared once. The chain links TRBV10-3 to TRBJ1-1; 8 positions match TRBD1. Germline V lookup: CDR1 ENHRY, CDR2 SYGVKD. V dropped 10 bases and J dropped 0; count of bases not matched to a gene: 4. The CDR3 spans 13 residues. This CDR3 is CATRDRMNTEAFF. CDR3 in DNA: TGTGCCACCCGGGACAGGATGAACACTGAAGCTTTCTTT.

This clonotype came up many times. The chain combines TRBV7-8 with TRBJ2-3, with TRBD2 matching 12 bases. The CDR3 has 16 residues. The germline V gene has CDR1 SGHVS and CDR2 FQNEAQ. V shed 3 bases and J 4 bases; nucleotides not matched to a gene: 5. CDR3 loop: CASSFTSGGSADTQYF. For the CDR3, the DNA is TGTGCCAGCAGCTTTACTAGCGGGGGGAGTGCAGATACGCAGTATTTT. Supplemented by reference TRBV7-8 and TRBJ2-3, the full variable domain reads GAGVSQSPRYKVAKRGQDVALRCDPISGHVSLFWYQQALGQGPEFLTYFQNEAQLDKSGLPSDRFFAERPEGSVSTLKIQRTQQEDSAVYLCASSFTSGGSADTQYFGPGTRLTVL.

This clonotype came up a few times. The chain combines TRBV5-1 with TRBJ2-1, with 11 bases identical to TRBD2. V lost 1 base to trimming and J lost 0 bases; unmatched junction nucleotides: 0. CDR1 SGHRS and CDR2 YFSETQ come from the germline V gene. The CDR3 extends over 16 amino acids. This CDR3 reads CASSLTSGGSYNEQFF. The CDR3 DNA follows: TGCGCCAGCAGCTTGACTAGCGGGGGCTCCTACAATGAGCAGTTCTTC.

This chain connects TRBV12-3 or TRBV12-4 to TRBJ2-3, with 7 positions matching TRBD1. V was clipped by 4 bases and J by 12 bases; unmatched bases: 7. The CDR3 covers 12 residues. The chain's CDR3 is CASSWDRSIQYF. Here the CDR3 DNA reads TGTGCCAGCAGTTGGGACAGATCAATCCAGTATTTT.

This clonotype showed up just a few times. The chain uses TRBV4-3 and TRBJ1-6, with TRBD1 as a possible D gene (5 bases). There are 16 residues in the CDR3. V was clipped by 6 bases and J by 7 bases, with 19 bases between them. Germline CDR1 reads LGHNA; CDR2 reads YSLEER. The CDR3 spells CASRVERAQGNSPLHF. The CDR3 nucleotides are TGCGCCAGCAGGGTGGAGAGGGCTCAGGGCAATTCACCCCTCCACTTT.

This chain uses TRBV20-1 with TRBJ2-5; 8 nucleotides line up with TRBD2. The ends lost 4 bases at V and 5 bases at J; junction bases unmatched: 9. This CDR3 has 14 residues. The V gene's germline CDR1 is DFQATT and CDR2 SNEGSKA (reference sequence). CDR3 amino acids: CSAMMAGGLETQYF. Written as DNA, the CDR3 is TGCAGTGCTATGATGGCGGGAGGCCTCGAGACCCAGTACTTC.

In its sample, this clonotype was seen many times. The gene calls are TRBV20-1 and TRBJ2-5; 14 bases are a match to TRBD2. Germline CDR1 is DFQATT and CDR2 is SNEGSKA (reference sequence). V trimming: 6 bases; J trimming: 7 bases; junction bases outside the gene matches: 10. The CDR3 is 15 residues long. Written as DNA, the CDR3 is TGCAGTGCCAGGAGACTAGCGGGAGGGTCAGGGACCCAGTACTTC. Translated, it gives CSARRLAGGSGTQYF.

This clonotype has a handful of counts. DNA of the CDR3: TGTGCCAGCAGTACAGCTAGCGGGAGGGCAGGCCATTACAATGAGCAGTTCTTC. The encoded protein is CASSTASGRAGHYNEQFF. V usage is TRBV6-5 and J usage is TRBJ2-1, with 12 bases fitting TRBD2. The length of the CDR3 is 18 residues. Germline trimming cut 5 bases from V and 4 bases from J; bases unmatched to any gene: 12. Germline V CDR1 and CDR2: MNHEY, SVGAGI.

The sample holds a few counts of this clonotype. The CDR3 DNA follows: TGTGCCAGCAGCAAAGTTAGGGACGACAGCCACTATGGCTACACCTTC. Its protein product is CASSKVRDDSHYGYTF. The chain uses TRBV21-1 and TRBJ1-2; no check of the table's D call, TRBD1, against the DNA was made. TRBV21-1 is marked as a pseudogene. The CDR3 spans 16 residues.

In regard to this clonotype: Compared with germline, one end of the junction differs, possibly owing to a read error. The CDR3 region is CASSLAGGIETQYF. CDR3 DNA sequence: TGTGCCAGCAGTCTAGCGGGAGGCATTGAGACCCAGTACTTC. The chain has TRBV12-3 or TRBV12-4 and TRBJ2-5, with 11 positions matching TRBD2. The CDR3 totals 14 residues.

The chain employs TRBV12-3 or TRBV12-4 and TRBJ2-6; D is possibly TRBD2 (5 bases). V dropped 7 bases and J dropped 2 bases, with 12 bases sitting between them. The CDR3 spans 15 residues. CDR3 residues: CASTPSEAGANVLTF. For the CDR3, the DNA is TGTGCCAGCACACCGTCGGAGGCTGGGGCCAACGTCCTGACTTTC.